Sequencing of this TCR beta chain was carried out in a study of blood T cell repertoires in COVID-19. Germline values: CDR1 MNHGY, CDR2 SVAAGI. There are 15 residues in the CDR3. Unmatched junction bases numbered 13, after V lost 6 bases and J lost 8 bases. Method: immunoSEQ multiplex PCR; TCRdb's copy keeps in-frame clones and lacks some. The table records roughly 400,000 clones, 85% to 90% of them present only once. The age range of participants was about 18 to 100 years, with residence in about two dozen US areas. Assignments of participants to cohorts depended upon their own reported clinical history. Recovered Cohort 3 donors showed two negative PCRs, clearance, or symptom resolution.

The origin of this receptor is a man aged 25 to 40 who had recovered from COVID-19. Sequenced: PBMCs or T cells enriched from blood (not recorded which). The chain links TRBV6-9 to TRBJ2-1; the match to TRBD1 covers 7 bases. CDR3 nucleotide sequence: TGTGCCAGCAGGCCAGGGGGATACTCGGTTTATGAGCAGTTCTTC. As protein: CASRPGGYSVYEQFF.